This TCR beta chain was sequenced during a study of cytomegalovirus exposure and HLA in healthy donors. Regarding the study as a whole: A later analysis showed TCR association rates differing by HLA locus, peaking at DRB1 and lowest at HLA-C.

The PCR employed 60 Vbeta primers together with 13 Jbeta primers. The table came from immunoSEQ multiplex PCR; TCRdb's copy has only in-frame clones and leaves some out. The table includes 200,000 to 300,000 clones, about 81% detected once. Comments on this clone: The antigen is unknown.

The length of the CDR3 is 14 residues. V was clipped by 5 bases and J by 0 bases, with 8 bases between them. Looked up from germline, CDR1 is MNHEY and CDR2 is SVGAGI. The source material was PBMCs. This rearrangement joins TRBV6-5 to TRBJ1-5, with D unresolved. The TCR was taken from a woman aged 55-75 years in good health and CMV-seropositive. The CDR3 sequence is CASSSLRSNQPQHF. The CDR3 DNA is TGTGCCAGCAGTAGCCTCCGTAGCAATCAGCCCCAGCATTTT.